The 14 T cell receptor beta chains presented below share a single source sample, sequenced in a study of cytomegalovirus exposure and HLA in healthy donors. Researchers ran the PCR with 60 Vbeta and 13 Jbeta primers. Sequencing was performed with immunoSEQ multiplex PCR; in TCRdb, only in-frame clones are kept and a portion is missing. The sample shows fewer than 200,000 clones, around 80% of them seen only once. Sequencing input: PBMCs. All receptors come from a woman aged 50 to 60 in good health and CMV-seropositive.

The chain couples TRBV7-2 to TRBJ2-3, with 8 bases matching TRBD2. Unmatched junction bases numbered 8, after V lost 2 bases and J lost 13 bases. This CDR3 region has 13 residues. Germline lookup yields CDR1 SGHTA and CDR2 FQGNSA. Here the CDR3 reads CASSLLGLGYEYF. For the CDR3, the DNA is TGTGCCAGCAGCTTATTGGGACTAGGATACGAGTATTTT.

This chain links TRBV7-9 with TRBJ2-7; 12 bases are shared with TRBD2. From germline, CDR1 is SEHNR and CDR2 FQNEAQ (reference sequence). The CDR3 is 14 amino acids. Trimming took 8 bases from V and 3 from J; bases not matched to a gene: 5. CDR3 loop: CASGRTSGIYEQYF. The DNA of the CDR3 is TGTGCCAGCGGACGGACTAGCGGGATCTACGAGCAGTACTTC.

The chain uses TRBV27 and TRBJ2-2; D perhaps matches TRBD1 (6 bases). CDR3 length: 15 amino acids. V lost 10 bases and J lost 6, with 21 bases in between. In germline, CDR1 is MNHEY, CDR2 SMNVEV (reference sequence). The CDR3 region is CAIIPNGTMSGELFF. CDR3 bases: TGTGCCATTATCCCCAACGGGACAATGTCCGGGGAGCTGTTTTTT.

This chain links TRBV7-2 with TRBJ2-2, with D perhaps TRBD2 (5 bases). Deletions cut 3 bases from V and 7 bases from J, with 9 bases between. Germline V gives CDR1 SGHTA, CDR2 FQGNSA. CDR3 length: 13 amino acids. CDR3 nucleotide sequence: TGTGCCAGCAGCTTTGCGGCGGGCGGGGAGCTGTTTTTT. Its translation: CASSFAAGGELFF.

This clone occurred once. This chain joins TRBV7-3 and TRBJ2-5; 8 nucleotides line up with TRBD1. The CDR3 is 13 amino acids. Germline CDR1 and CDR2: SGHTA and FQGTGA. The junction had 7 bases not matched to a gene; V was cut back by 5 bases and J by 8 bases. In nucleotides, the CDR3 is TGTGCCAGCAGCCCGGACAGGGAAGGAACCCAGTACTTC. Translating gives CASSPDREGTQYF.

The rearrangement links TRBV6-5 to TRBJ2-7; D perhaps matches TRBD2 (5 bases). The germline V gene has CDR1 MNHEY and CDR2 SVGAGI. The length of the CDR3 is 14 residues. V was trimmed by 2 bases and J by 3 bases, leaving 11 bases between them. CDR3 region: CASSYAGPIYEQYF. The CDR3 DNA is TGTGCCAGCAGTTACGCGGGCCCTATCTACGAGCAGTACTTC.

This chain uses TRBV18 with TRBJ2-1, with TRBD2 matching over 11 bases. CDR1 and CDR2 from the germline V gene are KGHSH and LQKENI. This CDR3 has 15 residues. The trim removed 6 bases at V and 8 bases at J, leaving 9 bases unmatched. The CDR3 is CASSLAGGPRYEQFF. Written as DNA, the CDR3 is TGTGCCAGCTCGTTAGCGGGAGGGCCGAGGTATGAGCAGTTCTTC. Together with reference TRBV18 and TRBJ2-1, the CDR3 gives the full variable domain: NAGVMQNPRHLVRRRGQEARLRCSPMKGHSHVYWYRQLPEEGLKFMVYLQKENIIDESGMPKERFSAEFPKEGPSILRIQQVVRGDSAAYFCASSLAGGPRYEQFFGPGTRLTVL.

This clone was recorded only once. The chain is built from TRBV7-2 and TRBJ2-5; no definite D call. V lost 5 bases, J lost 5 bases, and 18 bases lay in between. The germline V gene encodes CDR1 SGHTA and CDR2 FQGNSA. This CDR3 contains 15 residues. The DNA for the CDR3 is TGTGCCAGCAGCCCTTTGTTATTGTCGAGGGAGACCCAGTACTTC. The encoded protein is CASSPLLLSRETQYF.

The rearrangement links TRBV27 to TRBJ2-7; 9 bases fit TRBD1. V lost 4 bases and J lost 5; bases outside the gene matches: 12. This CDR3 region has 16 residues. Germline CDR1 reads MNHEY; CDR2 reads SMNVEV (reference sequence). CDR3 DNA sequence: TGTGCCAGCAGTTCACAACCCGGGACAGGGAAAAACGAGCAGTACTTC. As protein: CASSSQPGTGKNEQYF.

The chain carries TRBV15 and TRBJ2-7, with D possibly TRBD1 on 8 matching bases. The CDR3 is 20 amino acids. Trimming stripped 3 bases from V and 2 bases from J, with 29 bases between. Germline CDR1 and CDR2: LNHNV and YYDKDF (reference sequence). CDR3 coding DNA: TGTGCCACCAGCAGGGCTGACGGGACAGGTCATTCTAGCGGTACCTACGAGCAGTACTTC. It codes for CATSRADGTGHSSGTYEQYF.

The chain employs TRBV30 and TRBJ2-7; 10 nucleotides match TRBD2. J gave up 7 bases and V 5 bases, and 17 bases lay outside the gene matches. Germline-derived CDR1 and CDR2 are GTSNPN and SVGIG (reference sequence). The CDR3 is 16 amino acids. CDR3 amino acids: CAWSWTSGVRLGEQYF. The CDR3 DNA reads TGTGCCTGGTCTTGGACTAGCGGCGTCCGGTTGGGAGAGCAGTACTTC.

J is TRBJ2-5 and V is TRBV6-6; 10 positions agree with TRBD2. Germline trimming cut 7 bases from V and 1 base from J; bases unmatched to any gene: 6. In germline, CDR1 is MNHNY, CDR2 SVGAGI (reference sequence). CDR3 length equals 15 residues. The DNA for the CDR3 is TGTGCCAGCACCCGGACTAGCGGCTCCCAAGAGACCCAGTACTTC. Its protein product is CASTRTSGSQETQYF.

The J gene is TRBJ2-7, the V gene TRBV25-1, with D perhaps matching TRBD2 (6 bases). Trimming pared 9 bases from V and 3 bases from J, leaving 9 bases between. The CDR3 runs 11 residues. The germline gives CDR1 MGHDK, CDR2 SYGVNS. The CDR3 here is CASSEGYEQYF. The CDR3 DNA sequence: TGTGCCAGTTCGGAGGGCTACGAGCAGTACTTC.

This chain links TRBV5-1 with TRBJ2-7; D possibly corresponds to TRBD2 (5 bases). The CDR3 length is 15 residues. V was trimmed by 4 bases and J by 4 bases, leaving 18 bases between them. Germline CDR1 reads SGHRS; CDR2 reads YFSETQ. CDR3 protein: CASSPIVGSGYEQYF. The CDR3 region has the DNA TGCGCCAGCAGCCCGATCGTAGGTTCGGGATACGAGCAGTACTTC.